A single sample gave rise to the 23 T cell receptor beta chains below, sequenced in a study of CD8+ T cells in alopecia areata. The sample's treatment: oral pan-JAK inhibitor, 5-10 mg twice daily. Following extraction, RNA underwent reverse transcription to cDNA, which served as the sequencing template. Generated by immunoSEQ multiplex PCR, the TCRdb table keeps only in-frame clones and is missing some. Here the sample spans 150,000 to 200,000 clones, about 55% being singletons. Source: CD8+ T cells sorted from blood, taken at week 24, from a patient treated with tofacitinib. These receptors were taken from a human donor with alopecia areata.

The chain carries TRBV30 and TRBJ1-2, with 8 positions matching TRBD1. After removal of 7 bases from V and 8 bases from J, the junction contained 9 bases not matched to a gene. Germline V gene data show CDR1 as GTSNPN and CDR2 as SVGIG (reference sequence). The CDR3 consists of 12 residues. In DNA, the CDR3 is TGTGCCTCCCAGGGGGCACCATCCGGCTACACCTTC. It encodes CASQGAPSGYTF.

The rearrangement links TRBV29-1 to TRBJ2-1; 9 positions match TRBD1. Germline V gives CDR1 SQVTM, CDR2 ANQGSEA. The CDR3 is 14 amino acids. Germline trimming cut 6 bases from V and 5 bases from J; bases unmatched to any gene: 8. CDR3 nucleotides: TGCAGCGTGAGGGGACAGGGTAGAAACAATGAGCAGTTCTTC. Encoded protein: CSVRGQGRNNEQFF.

V and J are TRBV25-1 and TRBJ1-1; no clear D. Trimming left V 4 bases short and J 5 bases short, with 8 bases between. The germline V gene has CDR1 MGHDK and CDR2 SYGVNS. The CDR3 sequence is 12 residues long. The CDR3 sequence: CASSGLGTEAFF. DNA of the CDR3: TGTGCCAGCAGTGGGTTGGGGACTGAAGCTTTCTTT.

The chain links TRBV29-1 to TRBJ2-1; D is ambiguous. The germline V and J ends were trimmed by 4 bases and 5 bases, with 6 bases remaining between them. The length of the CDR3 is 11 residues. In germline, CDR1 is SQVTM, CDR2 ANQGSEA. The CDR3 bases are TGCAGCGTTGGGGGAAACAATGAGCAGTTCTTC. It translates to CSVGGNNEQFF.

This clone was found a few times. This sample includes further DNA sequences coding for the same CDR3. The chain joins TRBV29-1 to TRBJ2-1; D call uncertain. The V gene's germline CDR1 is SQVTM and CDR2 ANQGSEA. This CDR3 region has 10 residues. V was pared by 6 bases and J by 6 bases, with 6 bases between. The chain's CDR3 is CSVSGNEQFF. CDR3 DNA: TGCAGCGTCTCGGGCAATGAGCAGTTCTTC.

The gene calls are TRBV7-6 and TRBJ2-1, with 8 bases aligning to TRBD1. The germline V gene has CDR1 SGHVS and CDR2 FNYEAQ. V trimming: 5 bases; J trimming: 9 bases; junction bases outside the gene matches: 9. The length of the CDR3 is 14 residues. CDR3 nucleotide sequence: TGTGCCAGCAGCCGCTCGACAGGGGTTACTGAGCAGTTCTTC. The encoded protein is CASSRSTGVTEQFF.

A few counts support this clone. The chain combines TRBV30 with TRBJ2-1; D is unclear. V was trimmed by 3 bases and J by 9 bases, leaving 9 bases between them. The CDR3 totals 11 residues. Germline V gene lookup returns CDR1 GTSNPN and CDR2 SVGIG (reference sequence). CDR3 nucleotides: TGTGCCTGGAGCTCCTCGAGTGAGCAGTTCTTC. Translated, it gives CAWSSSSEQFF.

This chain connects TRBV9 to TRBJ2-3; TRBD2 agrees at 11 bases. The germline V gene encodes CDR1 SGDLS and CDR2 YYNGEE. The CDR3 is 16 amino acids. Unmatched junction bases numbered 4, after V lost 3 bases and J lost 1 base. The CDR3 nucleotides read TGTGCCAGCAGCGCCGGGACTAGCGGACGCACAGATACGCAGTATTTT. Its protein product is CASSAGTSGRTDTQYF.

The chain is built from TRBV9 and TRBJ2-2; D possibly corresponds to TRBD1 (5 bases). The CDR3 spans 15 residues. Germline assignment: CDR1 SGDLS and CDR2 YYNGEE. V dropped 4 bases and J dropped 7 bases, with 17 bases sitting between them. The CDR3 sequence is CASSTGVVGIGELFF. The CDR3 coding sequence is TGTGCCAGCAGCACAGGAGTGGTGGGGATCGGGGAGCTGTTTTTT.

J is TRBJ2-2 and V is TRBV7-3; D remains unclear. The CDR3 covers 12 residues. Germline CDR1 and CDR2: SGHTA and FQGTGA. V was clipped by 8 bases and J by 6 bases, with 10 bases between them. The chain's CDR3 is CASRLDAGELFF. Here the CDR3 DNA reads TGTGCCAGCCGGCTTGATGCCGGGGAGCTGTTTTTT.

The chain links TRBV7-9 to TRBJ1-2; D might be TRBD1 (5 bases). The CDR3 runs 13 residues. With 5 bases removed from V and 3 bases from J, the gap between germline ends came to 10 bases. CDR1 and CDR2 (germline): SEHNR, FQNEAQ (reference sequence). CDR3 loop: CASSTSGYYGYTF. CDR3 DNA: TGTGCCAGCAGCACCTCAGGGTACTATGGCTACACCTTC.

This chain links TRBV7-2 with TRBJ1-5; 11 bases match TRBD1. Trimming removed 3 bases from V and 6 bases from J; junction bases left unmatched: 4. This CDR3 is built from 15 residues. Germline V CDR1 and CDR2: SGHTA, FQGNSA. The CDR3 nucleotides are TGTGCCAGCAGCTTGGGGACAGGGGGGTTTCAGCCCCAGCATTTT. Its protein product is CASSLGTGGFQPQHF.

The chain joins TRBV4-3 to TRBJ1-1; 9 bases map to TRBD1. The CDR3 spans 15 residues. Germline V gene sequence: CDR1 LGHNA, CDR2 YSLEER. V shed 4 bases and J 0 bases; nucleotides not matched to a gene: 3. CDR3 residues: CASSLGTGMNTEAFF. CDR3 bases: TGCGCCAGCAGCCTAGGGACAGGGATGAACACTGAAGCTTTCTTT.

The rearrangement uses TRBV2 and TRBJ2-1; D is unclear. The V end was cut by 3 bases, the J end by 0 bases, with 12 bases between. The CDR3 sequence is 16 residues long. Germline values: CDR1 SNHLY, CDR2 FYNNEI. The CDR3 sequence: CASSESMLSSYNEQFF. The CDR3 nucleotides are TGTGCCAGCAGTGAGTCGATGCTGAGCTCCTACAATGAGCAGTTCTTC.

The rearrangement uses TRBV4-3 and TRBJ2-1; D call uncertain. V was pared by 0 bases and J by 4 bases, with 10 bases between. The CDR3 spans 15 residues. Per germline, CDR1 LGHNA and CDR2 YSLEER. The CDR3 region has the DNA TGCGCCAGCAGCCAAGACGGGTTCCAATACAATGAGCAGTTCTTC. It translates to CASSQDGFQYNEQFF.

The chain combines TRBV30 with TRBJ1-2, with 7 bases aligning to TRBD1. CDR1 and CDR2 from the germline V gene are GTSNPN and SVGIG (reference sequence). The CDR3 spans 13 residues. The V segment lost 1 base and the J segment 6 bases; nucleotides outside the gene matches: 5. The CDR3 here is CAWSEGAGNGYTF. CDR3 coding DNA: TGTGCCTGGAGTGAGGGGGCAGGCAATGGCTACACCTTC.

This clone was counted only a few times. CDR3 loop: CAWSVASGVNEQFF. DNA of the CDR3: TGTGCCTGGAGTGTAGCTAGCGGGGTCAATGAGCAGTTCTTC. This chain uses TRBV30 with TRBJ2-1, with TRBD2 matching 9 bases. Looked up from germline, CDR1 is GTSNPN and CDR2 is SVGIG (reference sequence). V gave up 0 bases and J gave up 6 bases; unmatched junction bases: 3. The CDR3 consists of 14 residues.

The V and J genes are TRBV21-1 and TRBJ2-3; the table's TRBD2 call for D was not verified on the DNA. TRBV21-1 is shown as a pseudogene. This CDR3 spans 12 amino acids. CDR3 coding DNA: TGTGCCAGCAGCAAAAGGAGCGATACGCAGTATTTT. Amino acids: CASSKRSDTQYF.

The V call is TRBV27, the J call TRBJ1-2; 7 bases match TRBD1. V trimming: 0 bases; J trimming: 7 bases; junction bases outside the gene matches: 2. Germline V lookup: CDR1 MNHEY, CDR2 SMNVEV (reference sequence). The CDR3 contains 13 residues. In DNA, the CDR3 is TGTGCCAGCAGTTTATCAGGGGGCCGTGGCTACACCTTC. Translating it yields CASSLSGGRGYTF.

The DNA of the CDR3 is TGTGCCAGCAGCCAAGATCGGGGACCCATTAGCACTGAAGCTTTCTTT. Its protein product is CASSQDRGPISTEAFF. The V and J genes are TRBV4-2 and TRBJ1-1; a possible D gene is TRBD1 (5 bases). This CDR3 has 16 amino acids. Germline lookup yields CDR1 LGHNA and CDR2 YNFKEQ. Between the trimmed V and J ends, which lost 0 bases and 4 bases, there was a span of 15 bases.

The table lists this clone with a few counts. The chain couples TRBV11-1 to TRBJ2-7, with D unclear. In germline, CDR1 is SGHAT, CDR2 FQDESV (reference sequence). This CDR3 comprises 16 residues. Trimming took off 5 bases at V and 3 bases at J, with 20 bases between the two ends. In nucleotides, the CDR3 is TGTGCCAGCAGCCTACAAGACATCATGGGAAACTACGAGCAGTACTTC. Translating it yields CASSLQDIMGNYEQYF.

This rearrangement joins TRBV10-3 to TRBJ2-7; TRBD1 or TRBD2 may be the D gene (5 bases each). CDR3 length: 15 residues. Germline CDR1 ENHRY, CDR2 SYGVKD. The ends were cut back, 5 bases at V and 0 bases at J, with 14 bases in the middle. CDR3 residues: CAISTSGTDSYEQYF. Here the CDR3 DNA reads TGTGCCATCAGTACCTCCGGGACGGACTCCTACGAGCAGTACTTC.

The chain employs TRBV27 and TRBJ1-2, with D possibly matching TRBD1 (6 bases). The CDR3 runs to 14 residues. V was trimmed by 6 bases and J by 6 bases, leaving 17 bases between them. Germline CDR1 is MNHEY and CDR2 is SMNVEV (reference sequence). CDR3 bases: TGTGCCAGCAGCCCTCAGCGACAGGTCGATGGCTACACCTTC. The encoded protein is CASSPQRQVDGYTF.